This T cell receptor beta chain derives from a study of blood T cells in healthy people across ages. Study information: Template switching recovered approximately one barcoded beta molecule for every two T cells.

Isolation recovered at least 7 million PBMCs from every sample. This clonotype was picked up a small number of times. Its specificity is unknown. The ends were cut back, 1 base at V and 4 bases at J, with 12 bases in the middle. Germline V gives CDR1 MGHRA, CDR2 YSYEKL. The CDR3 covers 15 residues. With a J-beta primer mix and a sample-barcoded 5' primer, a second PCR ran about 7 to 12 cycles. TCRdb ran MiXCR on the 5' RACE reads and lists one entry per CDR3 protein. The sample holds about 640,000 distinct CDR3 sequences, about 53% seen once. Broader study findings: What prevented conclusive comparison of naive and antigen-experienced cells was that PBMCs were unsorted.

The chain carries TRBV4-1 and TRBJ2-3, with D tentatively TRBD2 (5 bases). Sample: blood. The origin of this receptor is a man aged 55-75 years in good health. This CDR3 is CASSQAGLLADTQYF. The CDR3 DNA reads TGCGCCAGCAGCCAAGCGGGGTTACTGGCAGATACGCAGTATTTT.